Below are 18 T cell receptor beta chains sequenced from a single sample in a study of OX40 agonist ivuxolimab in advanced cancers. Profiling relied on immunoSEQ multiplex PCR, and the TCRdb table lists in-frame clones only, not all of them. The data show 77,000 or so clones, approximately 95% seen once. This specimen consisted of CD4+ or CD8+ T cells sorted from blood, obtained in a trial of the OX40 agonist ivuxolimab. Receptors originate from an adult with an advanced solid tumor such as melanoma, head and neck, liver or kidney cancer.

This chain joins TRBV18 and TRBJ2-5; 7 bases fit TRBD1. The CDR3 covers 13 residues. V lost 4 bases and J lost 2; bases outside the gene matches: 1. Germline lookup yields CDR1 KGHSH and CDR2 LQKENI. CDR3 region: CASSRDSQETQYF. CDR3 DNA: TGTGCCAGCTCACGGGACAGTCAAGAGACCCAGTACTTC.

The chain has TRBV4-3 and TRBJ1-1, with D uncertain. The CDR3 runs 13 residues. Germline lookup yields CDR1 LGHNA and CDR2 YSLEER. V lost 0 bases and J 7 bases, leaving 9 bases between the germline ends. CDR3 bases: TGCGCCAGCAGCCAAGATGCCGCCTATGAAGCTTTCTTT. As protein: CASSQDAAYEAFF.

CDR3 protein: CATTAEDTEAFF. The CDR3 region has the DNA TGTGCCACCACAGCAGAGGACACTGAAGCTTTCTTT. V and J are TRBV15 and TRBJ1-1; D unresolved. Trimming took 7 bases from V and 3 from J, leaving 9 bases between them. This CDR3 is built from 12 residues. CDR1 is LNHNV and CDR2 is YYDKDF in the germline V gene (reference sequence).

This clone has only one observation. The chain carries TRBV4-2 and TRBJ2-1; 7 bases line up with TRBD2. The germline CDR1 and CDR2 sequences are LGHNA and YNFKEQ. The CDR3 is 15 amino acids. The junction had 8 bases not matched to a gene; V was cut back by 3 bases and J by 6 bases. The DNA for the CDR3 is TGTGCCAGCAGCCAGGGGGGGATCGGGGGCAATGAGCAGTTCTTC. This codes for CASSQGGIGGNEQFF.

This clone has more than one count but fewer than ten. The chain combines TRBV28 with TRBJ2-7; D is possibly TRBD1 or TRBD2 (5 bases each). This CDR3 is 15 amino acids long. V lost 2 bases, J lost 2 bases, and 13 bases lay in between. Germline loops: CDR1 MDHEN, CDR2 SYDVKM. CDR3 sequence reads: CASSLGTEIPYEQYF. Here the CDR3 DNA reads TGTGCCAGCAGTTTAGGGACGGAGATTCCCTACGAGCAGTACTTC.

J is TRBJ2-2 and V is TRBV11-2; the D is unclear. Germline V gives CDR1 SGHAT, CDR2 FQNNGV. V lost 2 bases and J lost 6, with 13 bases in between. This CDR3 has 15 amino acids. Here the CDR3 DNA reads TGTGCCAGCAGCTTACCCTCTTGGCCGTCCGGGGAGCTGTTTTTT. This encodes CASSLPSWPSGELFF. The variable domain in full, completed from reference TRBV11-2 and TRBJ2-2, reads EAGVAQSPRYKIIEKRQSVAFWCNPISGHATLYWYQQILGQGPKLLIQFQNNGVVDDSQLPKDRFSAERLKGVDSTLKIQPAKLEDSAVYLCASSLPSWPSGELFFGEGSRLTVL.

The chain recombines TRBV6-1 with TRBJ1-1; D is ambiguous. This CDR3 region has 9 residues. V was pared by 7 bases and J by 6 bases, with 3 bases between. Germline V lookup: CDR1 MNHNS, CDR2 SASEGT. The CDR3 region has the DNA TGTGCCAGCAAGTCTGAAGCTTTCTTT. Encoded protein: CASKSEAFF.

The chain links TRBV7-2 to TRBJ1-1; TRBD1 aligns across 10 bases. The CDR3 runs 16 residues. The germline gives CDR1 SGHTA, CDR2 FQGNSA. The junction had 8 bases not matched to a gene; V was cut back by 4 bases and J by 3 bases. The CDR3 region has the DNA TGTGCCAGCAGCTCCTGGGACAGGGGAGTGGACACTGAAGCTTTCTTT. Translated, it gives CASSSWDRGVDTEAFF.

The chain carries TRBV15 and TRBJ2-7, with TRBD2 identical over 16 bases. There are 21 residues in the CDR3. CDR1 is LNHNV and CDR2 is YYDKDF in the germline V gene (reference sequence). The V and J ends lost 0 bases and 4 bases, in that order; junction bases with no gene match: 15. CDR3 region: CATSREFEGTSGRATWYEQYF. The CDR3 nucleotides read TGTGCCACCAGCAGAGAGTTTGAAGGGACTAGCGGGAGGGCAACATGGTACGAGCAGTACTTC.

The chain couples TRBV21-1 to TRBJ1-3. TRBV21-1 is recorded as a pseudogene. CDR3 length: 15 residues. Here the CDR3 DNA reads TGTGCCAGCAGCAAAGGACGGAACTCTGGAAACACCATATATTTT. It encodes CASSKGRNSGNTIYF.

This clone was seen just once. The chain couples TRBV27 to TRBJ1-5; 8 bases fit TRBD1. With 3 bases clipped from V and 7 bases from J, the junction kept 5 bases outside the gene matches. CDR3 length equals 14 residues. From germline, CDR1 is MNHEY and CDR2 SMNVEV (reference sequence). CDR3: CASSFGQGRQPQHF. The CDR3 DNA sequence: TGTGCCAGCAGTTTCGGACAGGGCCGCCAGCCCCAGCATTTT.

The CDR3 is CASRLQGAGANVLTF. CDR3 bases: TGTGCCAGTAGGCTACAGGGGGCTGGGGCCAACGTCCTGACTTTC. V is TRBV19 and J is TRBJ2-6; 8 nucleotides align to TRBD1. With 6 bases clipped from V and 2 bases from J, the junction kept 3 bases outside the gene matches. Germline V gives CDR1 LNHDA, CDR2 SQIVND (reference sequence). The length of the CDR3 is 15 residues.

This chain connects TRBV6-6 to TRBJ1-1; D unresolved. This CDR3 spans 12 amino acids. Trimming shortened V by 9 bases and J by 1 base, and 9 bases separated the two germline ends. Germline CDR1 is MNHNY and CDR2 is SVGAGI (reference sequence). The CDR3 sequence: CASLSGNTEAFF. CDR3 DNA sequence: TGTGCCAGTCTTTCAGGGAACACTGAAGCTTTCTTT.

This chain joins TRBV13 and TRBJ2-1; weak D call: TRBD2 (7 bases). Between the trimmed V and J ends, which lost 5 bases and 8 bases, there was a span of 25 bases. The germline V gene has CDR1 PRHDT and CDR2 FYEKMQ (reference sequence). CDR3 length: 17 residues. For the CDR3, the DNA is TGTGCCAGCAGCCCCCCAGCGGCGGGAGATCCAGGGGATGAGCAGTTCTTC. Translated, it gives CASSPPAAGDPGDEQFF.

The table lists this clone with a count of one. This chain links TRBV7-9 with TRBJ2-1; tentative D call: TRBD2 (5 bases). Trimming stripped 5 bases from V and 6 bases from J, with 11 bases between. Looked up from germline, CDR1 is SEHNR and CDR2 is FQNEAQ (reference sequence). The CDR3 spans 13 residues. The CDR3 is CASSPPEGNEQFF. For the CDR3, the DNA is TGTGCCAGCAGCCCCCCCGAGGGCAATGAGCAGTTCTTC.

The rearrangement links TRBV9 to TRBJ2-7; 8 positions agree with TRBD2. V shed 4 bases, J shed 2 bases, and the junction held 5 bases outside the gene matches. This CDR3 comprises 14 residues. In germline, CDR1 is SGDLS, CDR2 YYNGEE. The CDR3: CASSPGGVAYEQYF. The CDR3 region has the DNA TGTGCCAGCAGCCCGGGGGGGGTCGCCTACGAGCAGTACTTC.

CDR3 protein: CASSLYGTVNTEAFF. The DNA for the CDR3 is TGTGCCAGCAGTTTATACGGGACGGTGAACACTGAAGCTTTCTTT. The V and J genes are TRBV28 and TRBJ1-1, with D perhaps matching TRBD1 (5 bases). The CDR3 loop spans 15 amino acids. Germline lookup yields CDR1 MDHEN and CDR2 SYDVKM. V was shortened by 1 base and J by 0 bases, with 9 bases between the two germline ends.

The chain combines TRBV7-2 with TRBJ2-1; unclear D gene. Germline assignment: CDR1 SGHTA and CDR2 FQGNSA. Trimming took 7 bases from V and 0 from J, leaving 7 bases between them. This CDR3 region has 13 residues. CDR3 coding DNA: TGTGCCAGCACCCTCAGCTCCTACAATGAGCAGTTCTTC. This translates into CASTLSSYNEQFF. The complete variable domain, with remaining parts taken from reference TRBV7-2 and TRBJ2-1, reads GAGVSQSPSNKVTEKGKDVELRCDPISGHTALYWYRQSLGQGLEFLIYFQGNSAPDKSGLPSDRFSAERTGGSVSTLTIQRTQQEDSAVYLCASTLSSYNEQFFGPGTRLTVL.